The source of this TCR beta chain is a study of cytomegalovirus exposure and HLA in healthy donors (dated by TCRdb to about 2017). Regarding the research as a whole: In an earlier analysis of some 610 of the donors, 250 to 350 Gb of sequence data and 117 million unique TCR beta sequences from approximately 180 million T cells were reported. An early release that covered 500 to 800 HLA-typed donors contained approximately 290 gigabases of sequencing data and 70 million to 100 million unique TCR sequences. The genetic ancestry cluster associated with self-reported Caucasian donors included 81% of the 398 genotyped donors. The study aimed to test whether signatures of past pathogen exposure could be identified by cataloging public T cell receptors. The study used immunosequencing to profile the T cell repertoires of under 700 subjects and linked those repertoires to cytomegalovirus serostatus. A separate validation cohort of 100 to 150 different subjects was used in addition to the roughly 670-subject first cohort. To predict cytomegalovirus infection status, the study combined high-throughput TCR immunosequencing, statistical association of individual TCRs with disease status, and machine learning. A later analysis re-examined previously published TCR beta repertoires from 500 to 700 donors and added high-resolution HLA genotyping to investigate patterns of TCR occurrence. Rather than using new phenotypic data, the later analysis identified candidate immune exposures from TCR beta sequences and from how often those sequences occurred across donors. An earlier analysis of about 600 of the donors used high-throughput TCR beta sequencing to judge whether each TCR beta V gene segment behaved as functional or pseudogenic. Donor age, sex, ethnicity and CMV serostatus were compiled together with the repertoire data. In a later genetic analysis, genome-wide SNP genotypes for about three fifths of the roughly 670 donors were used, and that subset was treated as a discovery cohort. All discovery cohort repertoires had been generated using a single sequencing platform. Both class I and class II loci were covered by HLA typing, at four-digit resolution. The number of typed donors differed by locus: roughly 620-630 for A, B, C, DRB1 and DQB1; roughly 510 for DQA1; 606 for DPA1; and some 470 for DPB1. Because of strong linkage in the cohort, four to six DR-DQ haplotypes were treated as single units for association and clustering. Among around 400 genotyped donors of the cohort, an average of about 240,000 unique TCR beta nucleotide sequences were sequenced per donor, roughly 20% of them non-productive.

V is clipped by 7 bases and J by 6 bases, and the sequence between their germline boundaries is 16 bases long. CDR1 is given as SGDLS and CDR2 as YYNGEE, both from the germline V gene. Counted from cysteine to phenylalanine, this CDR3 has 13 amino acids. Only the CDR3 region is kept as DNA, spanning 39 bases read in frame from base 1. The method was the immunoSEQ multiplex PCR assay. A mixture of 60 forward primers for TCR Vbeta segments and 13 reverse primers for TCR Jbeta segments was used in the multiplex PCR. The CDR3 region of rearranged TCR beta genes was amplified from genomic DNA with a multiplex PCR assay. The Illumina HiSeq System was used to sequence the amplified TCR beta libraries as 87-base-pair reads. The original methods were these. A later analysis tallied tens of millions of unique TCR beta chains across the 660 or so repertoires, and 10 million to 11 million of those chains were shared by two or more donors. Raw reads were error-corrected and collapsed into unique sequences with a nearest-neighbor algorithm that merged closely related sequences to remove PCR and sequencing errors. Alignment of CDR3 sequences to IMGT reference sequences was used to assign V, D and J gene segments. For a sequence to be retained, a match of at least six nucleotides to both a V gene segment and a J gene segment was required. A rearrangement counted as productive if the CDR3 had no stop codons and remained in frame with V and J, and every other rearrangement counted as non-productive. Following IMGT convention, CDR3 was defined as the stretch from the second conserved V-encoded cysteine up to the conserved J-encoded phenylalanine. In an earlier analysis of approximately 590 of the donors, sequences lacking an unambiguous match to a single V gene segment were excluded. In an earlier analysis of 587 of the donors, V segments were called functional above 56.7% productive rearrangements and were called segregating when the between-donor standard deviation exceeded 5%. To diagnose cytomegalovirus status from the catalog of TCR beta chain sequences, a statistical classification framework was built. In a later analysis, TCR nucleotide sequences were compared against IMGT/GENE-DB human TR gene sequences so that V and J genes could be assigned. The TCRdist pipeline was used in a later analysis to assign CDR3 sequences and most-parsimonious VDJ recombination scenarios. A later analysis defined each TCR beta chain by its CDR3 amino acid sequence plus V-gene family, and excluded reads lacking a unique V-gene family. In a later analysis, fewer than 650 highly shared, low-generation-probability nucleotide sequences were removed to address suspected cross-contamination and a sequencing artifact. In a later analysis, a clonal expansion index for each public chain was calculated from normalized within-repertoire ranks of inferred template counts. Generation probabilities in a later analysis came from a VDJ recombination model fitted to out-of-frame rearrangements, and those results were checked against IGoR. In a later analysis, hypergeometric tests were used to score TCR-TCR, TCR-HLA and TCR-CMV co-occurrence, with a repertoire-size bias correction applied to TCR pairs. In a later analysis, false discovery rates were estimated by permuting HLA or CMV assignments 20 times. In a later analysis, co-occurring TCRs were grouped using DBSCAN, and TCRdist sequence similarity was added for clustering within HLA-allele-positive subsets. Repertoires with fewer than 30,000 or more than 120,000 public chains were left out of co-occurrence clustering, as were a few repertoires with anomalous nucleotide sharing. TCRdb took over this immuneACCESS table, retaining in-frame rearrangements with V and J assigned. Such tables are incomplete; in checked studies, under half of the missing clones stem from an unresolved V gene, and the remainder is unexplained. V and J calls and clone size follow that table, whereas D and trimming were derived from the DNA. Here the sample has some 150,000 clones; 60% to 85% occur a single time. Of the sample, 3.1% is held by the ten largest clones.

About this clone: The specificity of this receptor is unknown. There are no base qualities to consult, and no much larger clone falls within one base.

What the study reported, not specific to this receptor: A few of the identified cytomegalovirus-associated TCR beta chains were confirmed in vitro to be specific for cytomegalovirus antigens. A later genetic analysis reported fewer N-insertions in productive TCRs among donors in an Asian-associated ancestry cluster than the roughly 700-donor mean. V-gene and J-gene trimming of TCR beta chains was associated with a missense DCLRE1C variant in a later genetic analysis, and the association was replicated in an independent cohort. Specific HLA alleles were associated with 16,951 TCR beta sequences at a false discovery rate of 0.05 in a later analysis. In an earlier analysis of around 600 of the donors, most TCR beta V segments appeared in productive rearrangements about 90% or about 30% of the time, broadly matching IMGT annotations. In a later analysis, TCR association rates were found to vary across HLA loci, with the most associated TCRs seen for DRB1 alleles and the fewest for HLA-C alleles. The earlier analysis of a few hundred of the donors excluded approximately 17 rarely observed V segments, including chromosome 9 orphons, because counts were too low. A later analysis found that HLA-associated TCR beta chains were more clonally expanded and had lower generation probabilities than equally common non-associated chains. Across donors, most TCR sequences were observed very rarely, whereas some public TCRs were present in many individuals. Cytomegalovirus status was reported to be diagnosed by the classifier with high specificity and sensitivity in both the original and validation cohorts. A group of highly shared sequence variants was considered likely to be a technical artifact of the sequencing pipeline. HLA typing was unavailable for some donors at each locus, so association tests used only the typed subset. The 87-base-pair reads could not distinguish some IMGT-functional V segments, including TRBV6-2 and TRBV6-3, so those segments were excluded. Immune exposure information for the cohort was limited to CMV serostatus. In the study, about 150 TCR beta chains were listed as associated with cytomegalovirus. Only TCR beta chains were sequenced in this cohort, and the absence of alpha or paired-chain data limited detectable features. Sequencing depth was assumed to be roughly uniform across donors in the presence/absence analyses, though that assumption may not hold. When HLA alleles, especially DR and DQ, strongly co-occurred, attributing TCR associations to individual alleles was difficult. A further reported finding was that TCR beta sequences accurately predicted the HLA-A and HLA-B alleles for most subjects in the first cohort. Linkage disequilibrium might explain the correlated functional status among segregating V segments, but an unknown experimental factor could not be excluded. The authors suggested that the approach could potentially be extended to other disease states and immunological phenotypes. A later analysis found that most CMV-associated TCR beta chains appeared HLA-restricted, with HLA associations seemingly driven largely by CMV exposure. A later analysis reported that several top co-occurrence clusters appeared linked to parvovirus B19, influenza, CMV and Epstein-Barr virus.

The cohort comprised fewer than 750 healthy bone marrow donors. At the time of sampling, all cohort members were nominally healthy, though unrecorded immune exposures were likely present. The donor was CMV seronegative and was included in the group of a few hundred seronegative cohort members. A peripheral blood sample was collected from each donor, and TCR beta sequencing was performed on peripheral blood mononuclear cells. The Qiagen DNeasy Blood Extraction Kit was used to extract genomic DNA from the blood cell samples. The sequencing sample was made of PBMCs. The chain is encoded by TRBV9 joined to TRBJ1-2; D gene: possibly TRBD1, on 5 matching bases. This clonotype was sampled from a female donor in good health and CMV-seronegative. The sequenced DNA: TGTGCCAGCGGACATGGGGGGTTTAATGGCTACACCTTC. It translates as CASGHGGFNGYTF.